The clone carrying this T cell receptor (beta chain) was counted only a few times. Its antigen is unknown. The data derive from a study of blood T cells in healthy people across ages. Regarding the study as a whole: CMV status of donors was unknown, possibly confounding expanded clonotype changes.

Roughly 10 milliliters was the volume of peripheral blood drawn from each donor. The germline gives CDR1 SGDLS, CDR2 YYNGEE. The CDR3 contains 16 residues. A J-beta primer mix and a sample-barcoded 5' primer were used in a second PCR of roughly 6 to 12 cycles. Tags on each cDNA molecule came from a template-switch adaptor with 12 random nucleotides. CDR3-containing paired-end reads numbered at least 3 million in each sample. TCRdb independently ran MiXCR on the 5' RACE reads; one entry per CDR3 protein. Of about 1.5 million distinct CDR3 sequences listed, under 55% are singletons. The chain uses TRBV9 and TRBJ2-5, with D perhaps given as TRBD1 or TRBD2 (5 bases each). Matching the DNA end better, TRBJ2-7 makes the J call doubtful. The sample comprised blood. This TCR was recovered from a woman younger than 35 in good health. In DNA form, the CDR3 reads TGTGCCAGCAGCCTACCCCCGGGGACCGAGGTCTACGAGCAGTACTTC. It yields the protein CASSLPPGTEVYEQYF.